This TCR beta chain was profiled in a study of PD-1 blockade in mismatch repair-deficient tumors. Study-wide context: Patients had 12 mismatch repair-deficient cancer types and were previously treated and progressing. Study results and caveats: Tumor-resident clones, often undetectable pretreatment in blood, expanded then contracted after pembrolizumab.

Germline CDR1 is LGHNA and CDR2 is YNFKEQ. CDR3 size: 14 residues. After removal of 1 base from V and 2 bases from J, the junction contained 1 base not matched to a gene. Sequencing was performed with immunoSEQ multiplex PCR; in TCRdb, only in-frame clones are kept and a portion is missing. The repertoire holds 15,000 or so clones, approximately 83% seen once, with around 3.7% in the top ten. Mismatch repair deficiency was confirmed in all patients, by PCR or immunohistochemistry. Points on this clone: The antigen remains unidentified.

The source was PBMCs, collected 4 weeks after starting pembrolizumab. This rearrangement joins TRBV4-2 to TRBJ2-7, with 8 bases matching TRBD2. This clonotype originated in an adult with mismatch repair-deficient cancer. Here the CDR3 reads CASSQGAGAYEQYF. CDR3 in DNA: TGTGCCAGCAGCCAAGGAGCGGGGGCCTACGAGCAGTACTTC.